The entry below gives a single T cell receptor beta chain sequence along with its context. Its antigen is as yet unknown. Trimming removed 4 bases from V and 3 bases from J; junction bases left unmatched: 13. Germline V gene sequence: CDR1 SGHNT, CDR2 YYREEE (reference sequence). CDR3 length equals 19 residues. Timing groups of about 4 and about 12 weeks for second doses were pooled. This sample was included in a study of T cell responses to AZD1222 COVID-19 vaccine. Regarding the study as a whole: Reports indicate that nearly half of spike-specific TCRs are directed at unmutated variant regions.

Repertoires were generated with immunoSEQ multiplex PCR, while TCRdb's copy carries only in-frame clones and drops some. The sample yields tens of thousands of clones, 80% to 85% seen once. This specimen was peripheral blood, taken 28 days after the second AZD1222 dose. V usage is TRBV5-4 and J usage is TRBJ2-1; 13 nucleotides line up with TRBD2. This receptor was identified in an adult who received the AZD1222 COVID-19 vaccine. CDR3: CASSQGLAGRLGGYNEQFF. The CDR3 nucleotides read TGTGCCAGCAGCCAGGGACTAGCGGGGAGGCTCGGGGGCTACAATGAGCAGTTCTTC.